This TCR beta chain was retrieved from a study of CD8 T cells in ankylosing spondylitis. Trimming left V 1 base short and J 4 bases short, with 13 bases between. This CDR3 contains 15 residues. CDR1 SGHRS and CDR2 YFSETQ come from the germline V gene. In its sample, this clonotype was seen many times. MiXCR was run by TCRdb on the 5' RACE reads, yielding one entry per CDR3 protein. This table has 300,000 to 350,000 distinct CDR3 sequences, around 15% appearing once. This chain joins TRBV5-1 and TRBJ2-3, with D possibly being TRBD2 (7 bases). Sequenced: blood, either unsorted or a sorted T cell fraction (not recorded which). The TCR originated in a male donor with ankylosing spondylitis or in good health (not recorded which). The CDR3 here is CASSLYRGAADTQYF. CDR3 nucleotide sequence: TGCGCCAGCAGCTTGTATCGGGGGGCGGCAGATACGCAGTATTTT.